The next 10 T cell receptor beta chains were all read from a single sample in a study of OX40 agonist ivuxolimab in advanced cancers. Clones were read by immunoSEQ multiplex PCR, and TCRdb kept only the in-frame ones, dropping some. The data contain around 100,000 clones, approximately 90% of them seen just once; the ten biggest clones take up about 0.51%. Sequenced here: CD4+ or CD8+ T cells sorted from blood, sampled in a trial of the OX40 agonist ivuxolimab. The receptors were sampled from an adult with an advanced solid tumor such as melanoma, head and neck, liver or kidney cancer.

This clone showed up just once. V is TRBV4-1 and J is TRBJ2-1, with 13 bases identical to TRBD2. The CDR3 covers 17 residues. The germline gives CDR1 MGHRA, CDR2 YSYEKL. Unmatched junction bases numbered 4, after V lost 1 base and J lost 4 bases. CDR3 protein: CASSQVLLAGGYNEQFF. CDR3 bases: TGCGCCAGCAGCCAAGTCCTACTAGCGGGAGGGTACAATGAGCAGTTCTTC.

The CDR3 loop is CASTTLQGAWGNQPQHF. In DNA form, the CDR3 reads TGTGCCAGTACCACCCTCCAGGGGGCATGGGGCAATCAGCCCCAGCATTTT. The genes are TRBV19 and TRBJ1-5; TRBD1 matches at 8 bases. Germline V gene sequence: CDR1 LNHDA, CDR2 SQIVND (reference sequence). The CDR3 loop spans 17 amino acids. V gave up 7 bases and J gave up 2 bases; unmatched junction bases: 13.

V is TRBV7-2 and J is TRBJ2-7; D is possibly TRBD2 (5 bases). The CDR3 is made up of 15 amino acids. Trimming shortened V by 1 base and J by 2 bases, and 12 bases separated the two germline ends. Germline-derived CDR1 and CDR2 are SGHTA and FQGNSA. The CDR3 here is CASSLDGSGTYEQYF. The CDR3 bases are TGTGCCAGCAGCTTAGATGGGAGCGGAACCTACGAGCAGTACTTC. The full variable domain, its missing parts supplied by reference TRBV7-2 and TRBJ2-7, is GAGVSQSPSNKVTEKGKDVELRCDPISGHTALYWYRQSLGQGLEFLIYFQGNSAPDKSGLPSDRFSAERTGGSVSTLTIQRTQQEDSAVYLCASSLDGSGTYEQYFGPGTRLTVT.

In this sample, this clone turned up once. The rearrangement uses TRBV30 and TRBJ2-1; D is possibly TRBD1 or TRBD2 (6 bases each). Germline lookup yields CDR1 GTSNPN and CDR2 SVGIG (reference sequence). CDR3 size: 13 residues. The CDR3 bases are TGTGCTTTCGGACAGTCCCACACCGGGGGGCAGTTCTTC. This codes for CAFGQSHTGGQFF. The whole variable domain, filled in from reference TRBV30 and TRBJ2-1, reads SQTIHQWPATLVQPVGSPLSLECTVEGTSNPNLYWYRQAAGRGLQLLFYSVGIGQISSEVPQNLSASRPQDRQFILSSKKLLLSDSGFYLCAFGQSHTGGQFFGPGTRLTVL.

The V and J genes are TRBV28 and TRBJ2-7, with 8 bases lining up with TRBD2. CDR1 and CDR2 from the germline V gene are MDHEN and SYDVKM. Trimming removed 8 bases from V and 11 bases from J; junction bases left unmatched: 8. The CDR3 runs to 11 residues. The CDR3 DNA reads TGTGCCAGCCGGGGGGGAGGGACCGAGTACTTC. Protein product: CASRGGGTEYF.

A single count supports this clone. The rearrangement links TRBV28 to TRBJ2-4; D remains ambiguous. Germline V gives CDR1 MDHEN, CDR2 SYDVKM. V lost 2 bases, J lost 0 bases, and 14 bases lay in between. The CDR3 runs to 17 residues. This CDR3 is CASSLGVQELAKNIQYF. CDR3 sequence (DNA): TGTGCCAGCAGTTTAGGTGTCCAGGAACTAGCCAAAAACATTCAGTACTTC.

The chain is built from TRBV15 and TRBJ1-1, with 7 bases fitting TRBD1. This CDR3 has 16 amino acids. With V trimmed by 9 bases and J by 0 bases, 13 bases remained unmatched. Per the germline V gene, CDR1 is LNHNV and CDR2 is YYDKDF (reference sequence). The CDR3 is CATRPGQPFMNTEAFF. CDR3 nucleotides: TGTGCCACGAGACCGGGACAGCCATTCATGAACACTGAAGCTTTCTTT.

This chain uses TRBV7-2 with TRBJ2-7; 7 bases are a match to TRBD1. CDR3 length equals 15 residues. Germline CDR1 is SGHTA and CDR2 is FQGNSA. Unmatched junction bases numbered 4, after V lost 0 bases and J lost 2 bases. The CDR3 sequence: CASSLAGTVTYEQYF. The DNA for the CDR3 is TGTGCCAGCAGCTTAGCCGGGACAGTTACCTACGAGCAGTACTTC.

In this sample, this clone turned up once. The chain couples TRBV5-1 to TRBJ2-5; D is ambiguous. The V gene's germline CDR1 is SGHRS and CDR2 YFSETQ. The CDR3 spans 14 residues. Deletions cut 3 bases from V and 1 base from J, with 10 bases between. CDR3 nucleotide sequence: TGCGCCAGCAGCTACGCAGACACCCAAGAGACCCAGTACTTC. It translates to CASSYADTQETQYF.

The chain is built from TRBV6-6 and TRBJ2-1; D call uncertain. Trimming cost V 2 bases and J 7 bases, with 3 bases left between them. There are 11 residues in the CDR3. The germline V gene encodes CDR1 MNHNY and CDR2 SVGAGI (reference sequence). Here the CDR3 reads CASSYGNEQFF. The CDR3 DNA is TGTGCCAGCAGTTACGGGAATGAGCAGTTCTTC.